The sequence of this T cell receptor (beta chain) was determined in a study of shared clonotypes between healthy human individuals. In the case of this clone: Its antigen remains unknown.

The germline CDR1 and CDR2 sequences are LNHDA and SQIVND (reference sequence). CDR3 length equals 16 residues. The V gene end was trimmed by 5 bases and the J gene end by 0 bases; junction bases not matched to a gene: 7. Each sorted subset replicate got 200 ng genomic DNA, roughly 30,000 genomes. Original data processing: Filtering differed, since immunoSEQ gave only junction sequences and no quality scores. Data came from immunoSEQ multiplex PCR; TCRdb stores just in-frame clones and leaves some out. V and J calls and clone size are as listed in that table; D and trimming were resolved from the DNA. The profile covers 2,500,000 or so clones, with 90% to 95% appearing a single time and about 0.13% taken by the ten largest. General observations from the study: Investigators expected sequencing depth to affect clonotype sharing among donors.

Each sample came from a Caucasian adult donor living in Nashville, Tennessee. This TCR came from a man aged 18 to 30 in good health. V usage is TRBV19 and J usage is TRBJ1-3; TRBD1 matches at 7 bases. The sequenced sample consisted of naive CD4+ T cells sorted from blood. Indicated subset: CD45RA+ positively selected. CDR3 sequence: CASSARDSTSGNTIYF. The CDR3 nucleotides are TGTGCCAGTAGTGCCCGGGACAGCACCTCTGGAAACACCATATATTTT. The full variable domain, rest sourced from reference TRBV19 and TRBJ1-3, is DGGITQSPKYLFRKEGQNVTLSCEQNLNHDAMYWYRQDPGQGLRLIYYSQIVNDFQKGDIAEGYSVSREKKESFPLTVTSAQKNPTAFYLCASSARDSTSGNTIYFGEGSWLTVV.